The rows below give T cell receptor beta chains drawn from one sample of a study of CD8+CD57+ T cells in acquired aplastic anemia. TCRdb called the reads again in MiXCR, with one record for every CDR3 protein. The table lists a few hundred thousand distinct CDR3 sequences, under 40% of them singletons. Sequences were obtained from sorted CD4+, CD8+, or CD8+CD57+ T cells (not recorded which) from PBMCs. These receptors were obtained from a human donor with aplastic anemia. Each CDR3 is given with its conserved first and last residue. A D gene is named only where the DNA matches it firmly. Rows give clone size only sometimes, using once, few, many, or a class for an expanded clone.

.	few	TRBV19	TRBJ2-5	TGTGCCAGTAGTATACAGGGTGTCTCGGGGACCCAGTACTTC	CASSIQGVSGTQYF
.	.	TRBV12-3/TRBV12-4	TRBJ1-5	TGTGCCAGCAGTTTTGACGGAACAGTCAGCCCCCAGCATTTT	CASSFDGTVSPQHF
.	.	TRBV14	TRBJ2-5	TGTGCCAGCAGTCCAGGGGGGGCCCAAGAGACCCAGTACTTC	CASSPGGAQETQYF
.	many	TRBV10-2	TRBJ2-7	TGCGCCAGCATTTCGGACAAATCCTACGAGCAGTACTTC	CASISDKSYEQYF
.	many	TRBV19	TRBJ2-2	TGTGCCAGTAGCACGGGACCGACCACCGGGGAGCTGTTTTTT	CASSTGPTTGELFF
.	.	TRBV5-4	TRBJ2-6	TGTGCCAGCAGCTTGGAGGTGTGGGGATCCGGGGCCAACGTCCTGACTTTC	CASSLEVWGSGANVLTF
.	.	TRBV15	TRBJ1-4	TGTGCCACCAGCAGAGAGCTAACCGCAACTAATGAAAAACTGTTTTTT	CATSRELTATNEKLFF
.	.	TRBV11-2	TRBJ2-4	TGTGCCAGCAGTCCCCTTCTCCCTAGGCGAGGCAAAAACATTCAGTACTTC	CASSPLLPRRGKNIQYF
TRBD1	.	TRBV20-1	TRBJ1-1	TGCAGTGCGACTCTTACAGGGGTCCCTGAAGCTTTCTTT	CSATLTGVPEAFF
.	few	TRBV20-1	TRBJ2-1	TGCAGTGCTAGGCCACTCCGATACTCCAATGAGCAGTTCTTC	CSARPLRYSNEQFF
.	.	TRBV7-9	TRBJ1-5	TGTGCCAGCAGCTCCGACAGAAGCCAGCATTTT	CASSSDRSQHF
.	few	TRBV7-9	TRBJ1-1	TGTGCCAGCAGCAGGGTTACTGAAGCTTTCTTT	CASSRVTEAFF
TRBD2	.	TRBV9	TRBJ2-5	TGTGCCAGCAGCGTAGCCGGGGGGGCCTCGGGGGAGACCCAGTACTTC	CASSVAGGASGETQYF
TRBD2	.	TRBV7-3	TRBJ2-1	TGTGCCAGCAGCTTAACGTCTAGCGGGGGCTACCGGGAGCAGTTCTTC	CASSLTSSGGYREQFF
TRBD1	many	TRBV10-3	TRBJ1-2	TGTGCCATCACCAGGACAGGGGGAAACTATGGCTACACCTTC	CAITRTGGNYGYTF
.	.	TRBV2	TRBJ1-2	TGTGCTAGCAACTATAACTATGGCTACACCTTC	CASNYNYGYTF
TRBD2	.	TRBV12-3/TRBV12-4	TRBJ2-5	TGTGCCAGCAGTTTAGTGGCTAGCGGGAGTGGAGGGACCCAGTACTTC	CASSLVASGSGGTQYF
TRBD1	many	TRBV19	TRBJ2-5	TGTGCCAGTAGTACAGGGGGACAAGAGACCCAGTACTTC	CASSTGGQETQYF
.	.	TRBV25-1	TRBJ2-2	TGTGCCAGCAGCCAGAATCTCAGGGGTGCCGGGGAGCTGTTTTTT	CASSQNLRGAGELFF
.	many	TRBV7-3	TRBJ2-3	TGTGCCAGCAGTATGGACTACTCCACGCAGTATTTT	CASSMDYSTQYF
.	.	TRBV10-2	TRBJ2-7	TGCGCCAGCAGTGAACCGGGGGAGCAATACGAGCAGTACTTC	CASSEPGEQYEQYF
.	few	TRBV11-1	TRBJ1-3	TGTGCCAGCAGCTCGGGGACGGACTCTGGAAGCACCATATATTTT	CASSSGTDSGSTIYF
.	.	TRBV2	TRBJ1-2	TGTGCCAGCAGCTCATTGGGACTCAATGGCTACACCTTC	CASSSLGLNGYTF
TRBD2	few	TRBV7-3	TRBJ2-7	TGTGCCAGCAGCTTAATTACTAGCGGGGGGTTCCCGGGCGAGCAGTACTTC	CASSLITSGGFPGEQYF
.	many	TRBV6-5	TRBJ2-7	TGTGCCAGCAGCCTAACTGACAACTCCTACGAGCAGTACTTC	CASSLTDNSYEQYF
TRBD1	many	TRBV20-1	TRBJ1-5	TGCAGTGCTCACAGGGGATCTTCAAATCAGCCCCAGCATTTT	CSAHRGSSNQPQHF
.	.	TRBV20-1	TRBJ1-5	TGCAGTGCTAGAGGAGTTTCCTCGTTTAGCAATCAGCCCCAGCATTTT	CSARGVSSFSNQPQHF
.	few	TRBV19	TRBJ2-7	TGTGCCAGTAGTATAGATCGCCAGGGTGTCTCCTACGAGCAGTACTTC	CASSIDRQGVSYEQYF
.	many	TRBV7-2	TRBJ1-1	TGTGCCAGCAGCTTAGTGGCAGGAGGCGGGCCTGAAGCTTTCTTT	CASSLVAGGGPEAFF
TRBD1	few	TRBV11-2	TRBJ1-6	TGTGCCAGCAGCTTAGGGACAGGCCTTAGCTGGGGTAATTCACCCCTCCACTTT	CASSLGTGLSWGNSPLHF
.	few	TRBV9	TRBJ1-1	TGTGCCAGCAGCGTAGGGTCTTCAGGCCCTTCGAGCACTGAAGCTTTCTTT	CASSVGSSGPSSTEAFF
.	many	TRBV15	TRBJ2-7	TGTGCCACCAGCAGAGATTTGGCTTACGAGCAGTACTTC	CATSRDLAYEQYF
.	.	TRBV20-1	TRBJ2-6	TGCAGTGCTAGACCCACAGGGTCTGGGGCCAACGTCCTGACTTTC	CSARPTGSGANVLTF
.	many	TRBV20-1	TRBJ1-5	TGCAGTGCTAGGGGGGGTAGCAATCAGCCCCAGCATTTT	CSARGGSNQPQHF
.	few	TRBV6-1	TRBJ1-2	TGTGCCAGCAGTACCCGGGAGGGCGGGGGCGGCTACACCTTC	CASSTREGGGGYTF
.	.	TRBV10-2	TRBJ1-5	TGCGCCAGCAGTGAATGGGGGAGAAATCAGCTCCAGCATTTT	CASSEWGRNQLQHF
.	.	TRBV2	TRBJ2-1	TGTGCCAGCAGCCCCTCGCCCTTCTCCTACAATGAGCAGTTCTTC	CASSPSPFSYNEQFF
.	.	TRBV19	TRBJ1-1	TGTGCCAGTAGTATTGGTACCTGGGGGGCGGTCGTTAGAGACACTGAAGCTTTCTTT	CASSIGTWGAVVRDTEAFF
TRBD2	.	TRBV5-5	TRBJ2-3	TGTGCCAGCAGCCTGGCCCAGCGGGAATCAGATACGCAGTATTTT	CASSLAQRESDTQYF
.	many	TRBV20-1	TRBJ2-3	TGCAGTGCTTTGGGGGGTGACGATACGCAGTATTTT	CSALGGDDTQYF
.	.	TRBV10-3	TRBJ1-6	TGTGCCATCAGTGTCGACGGGGGGCGGAATTCACCCCTCCACTTT	CAISVDGGRNSPLHF
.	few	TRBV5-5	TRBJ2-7	TGTGCCAGCAGCTTGTTTATCGGGACCCTCGAGCAGTACTTC	CASSLFIGTLEQYF
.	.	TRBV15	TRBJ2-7	TGTGCCACAACCTTCTTCGGTGTGAGCTCCTACGAGCAGTACTTC	CATTFFGVSSYEQYF
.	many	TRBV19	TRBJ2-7	TGTGCCAGTAGTCCAACCAGGGTCTACGAGCAGTACTTC	CASSPTRVYEQYF
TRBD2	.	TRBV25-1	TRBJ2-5	TGCGCCAGCAGCGGGGGGAGGGGCCAAGAGACCCAGTACTTC	CASSGGRGQETQYF
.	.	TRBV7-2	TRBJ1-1	TGTGCCGGCAGCGAAAGGACGGGGGGCACTGAAGCTTTCTTT	CAGSERTGGTEAFF
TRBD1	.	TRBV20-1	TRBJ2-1	TGCAGTGCTACCACGATAGGGGGCGTGGGGAATGAGCAGTTCTTC	CSATTIGGVGNEQFF
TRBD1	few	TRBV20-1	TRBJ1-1	TGCAGTGCTAGTCCCGGGACAGGGGAAGCTTTCTTT	CSASPGTGEAFF
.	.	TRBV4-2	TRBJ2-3	TGTGCCAGCAGCCAAGAGTCCGGGCGCACAGATACGCAGTATTTT	CASSQESGRTDTQYF
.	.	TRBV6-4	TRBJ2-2	TGTGCCAGCACTGGAGGAGGGGGCTCATTCAGGGAGCTGTTTTTT	CASTGGGGSFRELFF